A selection of T cell receptor beta chains follows, all from one sample in a study of blood T cell repertoires in COVID-19. Sequencing used immunoSEQ multiplex PCR; TCRdb keeps in-frame clones, though not all of them. This table holds a few hundred thousand clones, about 89% found once. Sequencing used peripheral blood. The source is a woman aged 60-70 years with acute or convalescent COVID-19. The CDR3 runs from the conserved cysteine through the conserved F or W. D genes are given only for firm matches. Expanded clones are given a class, and other clones once, few, many or no size at all.

CDR3 protein | V gene | clone size | D gene
CASSPRVGDSGNTIYF | TRBV7-2 | . | .
CATSSLAGGTTDTQYF | TRBV15 | . | TRBD2
CASSLVGQNYGYTF | TRBV28 | . | .
CASSPHGKGNTEAFF | TRBV9 | . | .
CASSQGQAFVNTEAFF | TRBV5-1 | . | TRBD1
CASSQGLANRKEPQYF | TRBV3-1/TRBV3-2 | . | .
CASSPQSGGSYGYTF | TRBV3-1/TRBV3-2 | . | .
CASSSGLATNEQFF | TRBV7-2 | . | TRBD2
CATSGRGTNEKLFF | TRBV24-1 | . | .
CASSRAPGVLRGPLHF | TRBV14 | once | .
CASSPTSGRDTQYF | TRBV14 | . | TRBD2
CASSQDRGSTEAFF | TRBV4-3 | . | .
CASSSPTGTGFLGTDTQYF | TRBV5-4 | . | TRBD1
CSVDGKNTGTYTF | TRBV29-1 | . | .
CASSLGTVAYEQYF | TRBV7-9 | . | .
CASSPQAGGLSEQYF | TRBV7-2 | . | TRBD2
CASRHRVQGNTIYF | TRBV19 | . | .
CASSPRLGDYYEQYF | TRBV7-9 | . | TRBD2
CASRQGQGHNYGYTF | TRBV27 | . | TRBD1
CSVEEWPEQYF | TRBV29-1 | . | .
CASSFGTGGNEQFF | TRBV7-9 | . | TRBD1
CASSPVGNQPQHF | TRBV6-5 | . | .
CASSLNGLSYNEQFF | TRBV7-3 | . | .
CASSPGQGFTYEQYF | TRBV13 | . | TRBD1
CASSIAQGKQFF | TRBV19 | . | .
CASSLAAGGTEKLFF | TRBV7-9 | . | TRBD1
CASSRDGADTQYF | TRBV6-4 | . | .
CASSLAAGIGYTF | TRBV27 | . | .
CASSWTDRANGELFF | TRBV27 | . | TRBD1
CSVEPYTGETQYF | TRBV29-1 | . | .
CASSLAPGSSNYGYTF | TRBV7-2 | . | .
CASSSTHTIYF | TRBV12-3/TRBV12-4 | . | .
CASSLGTGAEAFF | TRBV12-3/TRBV12-4 | . | TRBD1
CASSQGQGGTEAFF | TRBV3-1/TRBV3-2 | . | TRBD1
CASSQIPDRGDNQPQHF | TRBV6-2/TRBV6-3 | once | TRBD1
CASILGTGVPGANVLTF | TRBV7-9 | . | TRBD1
CASTPPGQETQYF | TRBV5-1 | . | .
CATTQRGPGNEKLFF | TRBV27 | . | .
CASSPTTGEETQYF | TRBV18 | . | .
CASSPPGGNSPLHF | TRBV5-1 | once | .
CASSLDSSLSYNSPLHF | TRBV5-4 | . | .
CASSRKSLGHENTGELFF | TRBV28 | . | .
CASARQVNYGYTF | TRBV7-2 | . | .
CASTLVGAATSPLHF | TRBV19 | . | .
CASSEGTGNTGELFF | TRBV2 | few | TRBD1
CASSQDLAGIQTSTAEAFF | TRBV3-1/TRBV3-2 | . | .
CSVEDRGGEAFF | TRBV29-1 | once | .
CASSESGLGGQPQHF | TRBV2 | . | .
CASSLLGTGEETQYF | TRBV5-1 | . | TRBD1
CASSVGGVNTEAFF | TRBV9 | few | .